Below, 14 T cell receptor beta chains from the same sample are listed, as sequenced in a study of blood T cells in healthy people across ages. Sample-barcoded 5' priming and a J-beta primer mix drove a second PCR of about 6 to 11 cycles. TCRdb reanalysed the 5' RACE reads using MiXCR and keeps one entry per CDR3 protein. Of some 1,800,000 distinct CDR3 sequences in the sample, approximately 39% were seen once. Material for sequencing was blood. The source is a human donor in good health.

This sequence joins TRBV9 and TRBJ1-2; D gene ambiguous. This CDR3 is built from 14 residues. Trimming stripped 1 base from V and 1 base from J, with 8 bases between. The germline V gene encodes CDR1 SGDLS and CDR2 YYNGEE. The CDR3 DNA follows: TGTGCCAGCAGCGTATTAGGAAATAACTATGGCTACACCTTC. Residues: CASSVLGNNYGYTF.

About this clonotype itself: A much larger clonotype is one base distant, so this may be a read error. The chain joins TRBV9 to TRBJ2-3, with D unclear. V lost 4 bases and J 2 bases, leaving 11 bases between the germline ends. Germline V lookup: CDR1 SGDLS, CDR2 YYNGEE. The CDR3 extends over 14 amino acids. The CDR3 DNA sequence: TGTGCCAGCAGCCCCCAAAGTTACACAGATACGCAGTATTTT. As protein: CASSPQSYTDTQYF. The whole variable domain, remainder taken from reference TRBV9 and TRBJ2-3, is DSGVTQTPKHLITATGQRVTLRCSPRSGDLSVYWYQQSLDQGLQFLIQYYNGEERAKGNILERFSAQQFPDLHSELNLSSLELGDSALYFCASSPQSYTDTQYFGPGTRLTVL.

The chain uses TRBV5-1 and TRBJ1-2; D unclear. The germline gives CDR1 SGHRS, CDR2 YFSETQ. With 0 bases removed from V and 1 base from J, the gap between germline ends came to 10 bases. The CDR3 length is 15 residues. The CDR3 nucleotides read TGCGCCAGCAGCTTGGAGCCGGGAAATAACTATGGCTACACCTTC. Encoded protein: CASSLEPGNNYGYTF.

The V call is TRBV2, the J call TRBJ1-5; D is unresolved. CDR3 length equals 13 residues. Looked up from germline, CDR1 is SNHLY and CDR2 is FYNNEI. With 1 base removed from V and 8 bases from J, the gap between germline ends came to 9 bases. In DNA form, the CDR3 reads TGTGCCAGCAGTGAAGAGGTCACGGAGCCCCAGCATTTT. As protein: CASSEEVTEPQHF.

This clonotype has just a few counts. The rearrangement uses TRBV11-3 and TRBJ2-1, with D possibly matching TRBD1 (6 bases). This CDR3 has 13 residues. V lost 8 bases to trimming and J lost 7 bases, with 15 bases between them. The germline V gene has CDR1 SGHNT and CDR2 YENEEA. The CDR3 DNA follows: TGTGCCAGCGAGGGAGAAAGGGGGAATGAGCAGTTCTTC. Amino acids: CASEGERGNEQFF.

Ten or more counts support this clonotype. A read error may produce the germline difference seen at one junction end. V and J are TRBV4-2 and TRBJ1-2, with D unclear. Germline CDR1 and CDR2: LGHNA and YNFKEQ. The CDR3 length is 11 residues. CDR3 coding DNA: TGCGCCAGCAGCCAAGATCTGGGCTACACCTTC. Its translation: CASSQDLGYTF.

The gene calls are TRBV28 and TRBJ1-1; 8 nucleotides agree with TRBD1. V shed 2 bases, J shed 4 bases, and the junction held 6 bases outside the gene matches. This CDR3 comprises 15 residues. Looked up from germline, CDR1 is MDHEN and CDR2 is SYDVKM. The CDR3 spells CASSLLTGGGTEAFF. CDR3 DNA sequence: TGTGCCAGCAGTTTACTTACAGGGGGAGGCACTGAAGCTTTCTTT.

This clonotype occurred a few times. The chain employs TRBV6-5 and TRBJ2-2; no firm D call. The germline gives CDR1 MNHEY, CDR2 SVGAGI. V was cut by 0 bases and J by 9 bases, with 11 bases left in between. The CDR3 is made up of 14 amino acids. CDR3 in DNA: TGTGCCAGCAGTTACTCAGGTCCGGTCCGGGAGCTGTTTTTT. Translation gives CASSYSGPVRELFF.

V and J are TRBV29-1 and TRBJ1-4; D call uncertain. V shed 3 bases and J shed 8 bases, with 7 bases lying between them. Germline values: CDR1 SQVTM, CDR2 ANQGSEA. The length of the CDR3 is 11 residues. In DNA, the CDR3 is TGCAGCGTTGAGAATCGGGAAAAACTGTTTTTT. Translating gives CSVENREKLFF.

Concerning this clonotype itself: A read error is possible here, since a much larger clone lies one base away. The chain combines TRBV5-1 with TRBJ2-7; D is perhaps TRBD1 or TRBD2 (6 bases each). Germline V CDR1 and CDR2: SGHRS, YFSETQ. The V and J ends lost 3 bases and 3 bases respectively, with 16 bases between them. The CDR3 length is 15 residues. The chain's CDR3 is CASSSGGDARYEQYF. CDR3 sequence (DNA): TGCGCCAGCAGCTCCGGGGGCGACGCCCGCTACGAGCAGTACTTC.

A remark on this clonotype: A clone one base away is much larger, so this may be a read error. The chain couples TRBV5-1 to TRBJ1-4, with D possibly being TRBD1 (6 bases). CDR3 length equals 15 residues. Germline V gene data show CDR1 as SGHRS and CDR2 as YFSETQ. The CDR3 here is CASGLYEGGQEKLFF. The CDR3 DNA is TGCGCCAGCGGCTTGTATGAGGGGGGCCAGGAAAAACTGTTTTTT.

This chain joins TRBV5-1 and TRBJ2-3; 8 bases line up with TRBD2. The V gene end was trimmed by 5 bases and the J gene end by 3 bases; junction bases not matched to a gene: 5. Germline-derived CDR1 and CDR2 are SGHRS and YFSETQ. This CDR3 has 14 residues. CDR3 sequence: CASRAGLGTDTQYF. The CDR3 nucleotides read TGCGCCAGCAGAGCGGGACTAGGGACAGATACGCAGTATTTT.

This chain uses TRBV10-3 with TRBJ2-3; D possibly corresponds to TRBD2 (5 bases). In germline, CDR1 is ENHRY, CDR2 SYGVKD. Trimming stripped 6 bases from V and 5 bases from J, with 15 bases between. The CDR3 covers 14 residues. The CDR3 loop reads CAISGDLARDTQYF. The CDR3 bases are TGTGCCATCAGCGGGGATTTAGCGAGAGATACGCAGTATTTT.

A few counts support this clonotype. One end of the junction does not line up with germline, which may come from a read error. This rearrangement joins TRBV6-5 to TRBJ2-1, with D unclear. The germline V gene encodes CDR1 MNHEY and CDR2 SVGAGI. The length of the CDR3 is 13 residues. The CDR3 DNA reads TGTGTCAGCAGTTACTCCTCAGGCAATGAGCAGTTCTTC. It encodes CVSSYSSGNEQFF.